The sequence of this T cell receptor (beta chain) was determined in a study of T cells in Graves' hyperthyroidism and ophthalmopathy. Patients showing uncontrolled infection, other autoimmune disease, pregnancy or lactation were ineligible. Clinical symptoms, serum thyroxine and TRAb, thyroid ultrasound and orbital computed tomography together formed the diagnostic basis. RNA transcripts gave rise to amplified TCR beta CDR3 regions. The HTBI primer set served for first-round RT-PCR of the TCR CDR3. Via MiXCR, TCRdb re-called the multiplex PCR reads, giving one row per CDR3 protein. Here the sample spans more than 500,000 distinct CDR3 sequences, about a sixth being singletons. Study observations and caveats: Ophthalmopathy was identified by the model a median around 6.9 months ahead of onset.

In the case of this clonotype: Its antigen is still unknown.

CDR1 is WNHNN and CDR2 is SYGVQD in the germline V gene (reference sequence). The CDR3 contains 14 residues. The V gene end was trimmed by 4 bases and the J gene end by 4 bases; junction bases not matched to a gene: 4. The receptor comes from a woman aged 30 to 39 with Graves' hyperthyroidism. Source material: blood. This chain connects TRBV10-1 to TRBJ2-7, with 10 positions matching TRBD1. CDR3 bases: TGCGCCAGCAGTGTGGGACAGGGGAAATACGAGCAGTACTTC. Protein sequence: CASSVGQGKYEQYF.